The T cell receptor beta chain described here comes from a study of shared clonotypes between healthy human individuals. Using immunoSEQ multiplex PCR, the repertoire was profiled, and TCRdb retains in-frame clones only, with some absent. The data contain fewer than 850,000 clones, about 78% of them singletons. V was clipped by 10 bases and J by 8 bases, with 20 bases between them. Germline loops: CDR1 MNHNS, CDR2 SASEGT. The CDR3 length is 13 residues. The chain links TRBV6-1 to TRBJ1-2; maybe TRBD1 (6 bases). The specimen was memory CD4+ T cells sorted from blood. The subset is: CD45RA-negative fraction. This TCR derives from a woman aged 30 to 39 in good health. The CDR3 DNA sequence: TGTGCCACAACCCCCCGGGGGGCGCAGGGCTACACCTTC. It codes for CATTPRGAQGYTF.